The 11 T cell receptor beta chains reported below all come from one sample, sequenced in a study of regulatory T cells in long-lasting Graves disease. According to the study, TCR beta libraries were built with iRepertoire HTBI primers and CDR3-region Arm-PCR. One entry per CDR3 protein, called by TCRdb with MiXCR from the multiplex PCR reads. The sample records about 660,000 distinct CDR3 sequences, 30% being singletons. Specified time point: persistent/refractory GD, antithyroid drugs over 5 years with positive TRAb. The authors made the TCR library using RNA they extracted from PBMCs. The sequencing used peripheral blood mononuclear cells (PBMCs), collected when the disease was refractory, from a patient treated with antithyroid drugs. The receptors stem from a female donor with Graves disease.

This chain uses TRBV15 with TRBJ2-5, with TRBD2 as a possible D gene (6 bases). This CDR3 contains 15 residues. Trimming took 1 base from V and 5 from J, leaving 14 bases between them. Germline values: CDR1 LNHNV, CDR2 YYDKDF (reference sequence). The CDR3 nucleotides are TGTGCCACCAGCAGAGGGGGGGTTAGGACGGAGACCCAGTACTTC. This sequence encodes CATSRGGVRTETQYF.

The V and J genes are TRBV10-1 and TRBJ1-6, with TRBD1 matching 9 bases. With V trimmed by 8 bases and J by 10 bases, 9 bases remained unmatched. The germline V gene has CDR1 WNHNN and CDR2 SYGVQD (reference sequence). The CDR3 covers 14 residues. CDR3 bases: TGCGCCAGCTGCAGAGGGACAGGGCACTCACCCCTCCACTTT. It translates to CASCRGTGHSPLHF.

The chain recombines TRBV28 with TRBJ1-3, with TRBD1 matching over 12 bases. Germline CDR1 MDHEN, CDR2 SYDVKM. This CDR3 has 15 residues. V lost 5 bases, J lost 5 bases, and 4 bases stayed unmatched. The CDR3 loop is CASSVGQGARNTIYF. CDR3 DNA: TGTGCCAGCAGTGTGGGACAGGGGGCTCGAAACACCATATATTTT.

V usage is TRBV7-2 and J usage is TRBJ1-5; TRBD1 matches at 8 bases. The ends lost 5 bases at V and 5 bases at J; junction bases unmatched: 14. The germline CDR1 and CDR2 sequences are SGHTA and FQGNSA. The CDR3 is 17 amino acids. In DNA form, the CDR3 reads TGTGCCAGCAGCCCTGACAGGGGCGTGGTGTCTTATCAGCCCCAGCATTTT. Its translation: CASSPDRGVVSYQPQHF.

Many counts were recorded for this clonotype. The V and J genes are TRBV28 and TRBJ2-5, with D possibly being TRBD2 (6 bases). From germline, CDR1 is MDHEN and CDR2 SYDVKM. The germline V and J ends were trimmed by 6 bases and 7 bases, with 15 bases remaining between them. The CDR3 spans 13 residues. The CDR3 DNA sequence: TGTGCCAGCAGCCCTTCAGTGGGGGGGACCCAGTACTTC. Translated, it gives CASSPSVGGTQYF.

This clonotype occurred once. The chain couples TRBV2 to TRBJ1-1; the D gene is possibly TRBD1 (5 bases). Germline assignment: CDR1 SNHLY and CDR2 FYNNEI. Trimming took off 8 bases at V and 4 bases at J, with 17 bases between the two ends. CDR3 length: 14 amino acids. CDR3 bases: TGTGCCAGCGGGGCGGGCAGGGTGAGCACTGAAGCTTTCTTT. As protein: CASGAGRVSTEAFF.

This chain joins TRBV7-9 and TRBJ1-3; TRBD1 agrees at 8 bases. Germline-derived CDR1 and CDR2 are SEHNR and FQNEAQ (reference sequence). The trim removed 2 bases at V and 3 bases at J, leaving 6 bases unmatched. The CDR3 contains 16 residues. DNA for the CDR3: TGTGCCAGCAGCTTACTTACAGGGGGAAGTGGAAACACCATATATTTT. This encodes CASSLLTGGSGNTIYF. Drawing the rest from reference TRBV7-9 and TRBJ1-3, the complete variable domain is DTGVSQNPRHKITKRGQNVTFRCDPISEHNRLYWYRQTLGQGPEFLTYFQNEAQLEKSRLLSDRFSAERPKGSFSTLEIQRTEQGDSAMYLCASSLLTGGSGNTIYFGEGSWLTVV.

The CDR3 DNA reads TGTGCCAGCAGACCCCGGGTCTTCTACAATGAGCAGTTCTTC. Encoded protein: CASRPRVFYNEQFF. The V call is TRBV12-3 or TRBV12-4, the J call TRBJ2-1; D gene uncertain. Trimming removed 6 bases at V and 3 bases at J, with 12 bases between. This CDR3 has 14 amino acids.

The chain employs TRBV11-1 and TRBJ2-4; 9 nucleotides agree with TRBD2. CDR3 length equals 16 residues. Trimming took 4 bases from V and 8 from J; bases not matched to a gene: 12. Germline V gene sequence: CDR1 SGHAT, CDR2 FQDESV (reference sequence). As DNA, the CDR3 is TGTGCCAGCAGCTCGCGGGAGGGCCTTGGTTCACACATTCAGTACTTC. It specifies CASSSREGLGSHIQYF. Looking up the rest from reference TRBV11-1 and TRBJ2-4 gives the full variable domain: EAEVAQSPRYKITEKSQAVAFWCDPISGHATLYWYRQILGQGPELLVQFQDESVVDDSQLPKDRFSAERLKGVDSTLKIQPAELGDSAMYLCASSSREGLGSHIQYFGAGTRLSVL.

This clonotype was observed once. The chain joins TRBV6-2 or TRBV6-3 to TRBJ1-1; D ambiguous. Germline V gene lookup returns CDR1 MNHEY and CDR2 SVGEGT. V lost 6 bases and J lost 6, with 17 bases in between. This CDR3 has 14 amino acids. CDR3 region: CASRDDRHVAEAFF. DNA for the CDR3: TGTGCCAGCAGAGACGATCGACATGTGGCTGAAGCTTTCTTT.

This clonotype has only a few counts. The V and J genes are TRBV6-5 and TRBJ1-1; tentatively, D is TRBD1 (6 bases). The CDR3 runs 16 residues. The V end lost 3 bases, the J end lost 1 base, and 15 bases lay between the germline ends. Germline V lookup: CDR1 MNHEY, CDR2 SVGAGI. CDR3 bases: TGTGCCAGCAGTTATCTACAGGGCAAAAAGAACACTGAAGCTTTCTTT. Residues: CASSYLQGKKNTEAFF.